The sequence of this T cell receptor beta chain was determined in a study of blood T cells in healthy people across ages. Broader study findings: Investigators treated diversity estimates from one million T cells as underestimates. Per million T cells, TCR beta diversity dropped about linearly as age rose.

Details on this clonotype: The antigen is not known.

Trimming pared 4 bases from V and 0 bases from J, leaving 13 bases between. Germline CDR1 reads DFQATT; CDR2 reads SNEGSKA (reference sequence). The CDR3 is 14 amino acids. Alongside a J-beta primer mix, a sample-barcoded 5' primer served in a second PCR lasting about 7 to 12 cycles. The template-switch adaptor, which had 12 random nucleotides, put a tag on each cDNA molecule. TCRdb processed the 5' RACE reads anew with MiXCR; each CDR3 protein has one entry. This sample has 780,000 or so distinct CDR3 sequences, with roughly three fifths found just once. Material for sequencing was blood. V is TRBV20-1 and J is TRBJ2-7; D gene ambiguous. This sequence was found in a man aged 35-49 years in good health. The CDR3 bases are TGCAGTGCTATCGTAGCCAAAAACTCCTACGAGCAGTACTTC. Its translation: CSAIVAKNSYEQYF.